The 20 T cell receptor beta chains listed next were all sequenced from one sample in a study of graft-versus-host responses after intestinal transplantation. TCRdb's copy holds only in-frame clones and misses some; the assay was immunoSEQ multiplex PCR. The table has about 71,000 clones, 80% to 95% seen once; the top ten hold roughly 1.3%. Their target antigens are unknown. Material: unstimulated CD8+ T cells sorted from spleen or lymph node cells, obtained before intestinal transplant. The origin of the receptors is a human donor who received an intestinal transplant.

The J gene is TRBJ2-3, the V gene TRBV6-1, with 11 bases that match TRBD2. Germline V CDR1 and CDR2: MNHNS, SASEGT. The junction had 5 bases not matched to a gene; V was cut back by 1 base and J by 2 bases. The CDR3 extends over 17 amino acids. This chain's CDR3 is CASSEGASGGITDTQYF. CDR3 bases: TGTGCCAGCAGTGAAGGGGCTAGCGGGGGGATCACAGATACGCAGTATTTT.

This sequence joins TRBV5-6 and TRBJ2-1; 12 bases match TRBD2. CDR3 length: 17 amino acids. The junction had 12 bases not matched to a gene; V was cut back by 3 bases and J by 8 bases. Germline CDR1 is SGHDT and CDR2 is YYEEEE. The DNA for the CDR3 is TGTGCCAGCAGCTCCCCCGCGACTAGCGGGGGATTGGATGAGCAGTTCTTC. It encodes CASSSPATSGGLDEQFF.

The J gene is TRBJ2-1, the V gene TRBV10-3; TRBD2 agrees at 11 bases. Germline CDR1 reads ENHRY; CDR2 reads SYGVKD. The CDR3 consists of 17 residues. Unmatched junction bases numbered 4, after V lost 3 bases and J lost 0 bases. DNA of the CDR3: TGTGCCATCAGTGACCCGACTAGCGGGGACTCCTACAATGAGCAGTTCTTC. Residues: CAISDPTSGDSYNEQFF.

The rearrangement links TRBV27 to TRBJ2-2; 8 positions agree with TRBD1. The CDR3 is 17 residues long. V was clipped by 1 base and J by 0 bases; unmatched bases: 4. Germline V gene lookup returns CDR1 MNHEY and CDR2 SMNVEV (reference sequence). Written as DNA, the CDR3 is TGTGCCAGCAGTTTATTCCCGACAGGGGCGAACACCGGGGAGCTGTTTTTT. Protein sequence: CASSLFPTGANTGELFF.

The chain recombines TRBV5-6 with TRBJ1-6; the D gene is possibly TRBD1 (5 bases). Germline V CDR1 and CDR2: SGHDT, YYEEEE. CDR3 length: 14 amino acids. V was clipped by 4 bases and J by 3 bases, with 8 bases between them. The CDR3 DNA reads as TGTGCCAGCAGCCAGACAGACTATAATTCACCCCTCCACTTT. Protein: CASSQTDYNSPLHF.

The gene calls are TRBV29-1 and TRBJ2-2; 7 positions agree with TRBD1. With V trimmed by 4 bases and J by 4 bases, 0 bases remained unmatched. The CDR3 covers 12 residues. The germline CDR1 and CDR2 sequences are SQVTM and ANQGSEA. The CDR3 DNA sequence: TGCAGCGTTGCAGGGGGCACCGGGGAGCTGTTTTTT. This codes for CSVAGGTGELFF.

The chain combines TRBV2 with TRBJ2-1; D is uncertain. This CDR3 contains 14 residues. Germline V gives CDR1 SNHLY, CDR2 FYNNEI. Trimming stripped 4 bases from V and 0 bases from J, with 7 bases between. The CDR3 protein is CASSGLSSYNEQFF. The CDR3 DNA is TGTGCCAGCAGTGGACTGAGCTCCTACAATGAGCAGTTCTTC.

This sequence joins TRBV9 and TRBJ1-3; perhaps TRBD1 as D (6 bases). Looked up from germline, CDR1 is SGDLS and CDR2 is YYNGEE. Trimming cost V 6 bases and J 4 bases, with 26 bases left between them. This CDR3 has 18 amino acids. CDR3 sequence reads: CASNMPRDRPEGGNTIYF. CDR3 sequence (DNA): TGTGCCAGCAATATGCCAAGAGACAGGCCGGAAGGAGGAAACACCATATATTTT.

The chain recombines TRBV7-9 with TRBJ1-1; D might be TRBD1 (6 bases). Trimming cost V 5 bases and J 5 bases, with 15 bases left between them. The CDR3 is 14 residues long. CDR1 and CDR2 (germline): SEHNR, FQNEAQ (reference sequence). This CDR3 reads CASSLQGLRTEAFF. The DNA of the CDR3 is TGTGCCAGCAGCCTACAGGGTCTGAGGACTGAAGCTTTCTTT.

The rearrangement joins TRBV5-1 to TRBJ1-4; D is ambiguous. Germline V lookup: CDR1 SGHRS, CDR2 YFSETQ. CDR3 length: 15 residues. Trimming took off 1 base at V and 6 bases at J, with 13 bases between the two ends. CDR3: CASSLPETLDEKLFF. Here the CDR3 DNA reads TGCGCCAGCAGCTTGCCGGAGACCCTTGATGAAAAACTGTTTTTT.

CDR3 amino acids: CASSRVQGARYNEQFF. The DNA for the CDR3 is TGTGCCAGCAGCCGCGTACAGGGGGCGCGGTACAATGAGCAGTTCTTC. The chain joins TRBV5-4 to TRBJ2-1; TRBD1 matches at 9 bases. The CDR3 sequence is 16 residues long. Germline values: CDR1 SGHNT, CDR2 YYREEE (reference sequence). J gave up 4 bases and V 4 bases, and 9 bases lay outside the gene matches.

The chain carries TRBV10-2 and TRBJ1-2; 7 positions match TRBD1. The CDR3 is 19 amino acids. Germline V gives CDR1 WSHSY, CDR2 SAAADI. V lost 0 bases, J lost 4 bases, and 17 bases stayed unmatched. The CDR3: CASSESQGPRVYPPYGYTF. The CDR3 nucleotides read TGCGCCAGCAGTGAGTCACAGGGGCCAAGGGTTTATCCTCCCTATGGCTACACCTTC.

The chain couples TRBV19 to TRBJ1-1; D is undetermined. Germline CDR1 LNHDA, CDR2 SQIVND (reference sequence). CDR3 size: 11 residues. V lost 9 bases and J lost 1, with 6 bases in between. The chain's CDR3 is CASQENTEAFF. The CDR3 DNA sequence: TGTGCCAGCCAGGAGAACACTGAAGCTTTCTTT.

The genes are TRBV9 and TRBJ2-5, with 9 bases that match TRBD1. J lost 5 bases, V lost 4 bases, and 15 bases had no gene match. Germline CDR1 reads SGDLS; CDR2 reads YYNGEE. This CDR3 comprises 17 residues. The CDR3 DNA is TGTGCCAGCAGCCCCAGGTCGTTGGACAGGGGTTGGGAGACCCAGTACTTC. It translates to CASSPRSLDRGWETQYF. Combining the CDR3 with reference TRBV9 and TRBJ2-5 gives the whole variable domain DSGVTQTPKHLITATGQRVTLRCSPRSGDLSVYWYQQSLDQGLQFLIQYYNGEERAKGNILERFSAQQFPDLHSELNLSSLELGDSALYFCASSPRSLDRGWETQYFGPGTRLLVL.

J is TRBJ2-5 and V is TRBV9; 9 nucleotides agree with TRBD2. Germline CDR1 SGDLS, CDR2 YYNGEE. V lost 1 base and J lost 1; bases outside the gene matches: 2. The CDR3 covers 15 residues. The chain's CDR3 is CASSVNSGGQETQYF. The CDR3 coding sequence is TGTGCCAGCAGCGTAAATAGCGGGGGCCAAGAGACCCAGTACTTC.

The rearrangement joins TRBV9 to TRBJ2-1, with D uncertain. Per the germline V gene, CDR1 is SGDLS and CDR2 is YYNGEE. V dropped 0 bases and J dropped 5 bases, with 9 bases sitting between them. The CDR3 covers 14 residues. This chain's CDR3 is CASSVDPGDNEQFF. The CDR3 coding sequence is TGTGCCAGCAGCGTAGACCCTGGAGACAATGAGCAGTTCTTC. The variable domain in full, with the rest retrieved from reference TRBV9 and TRBJ2-1, is DSGVTQTPKHLITATGQRVTLRCSPRSGDLSVYWYQQSLDQGLQFLIQYYNGEERAKGNILERFSAQQFPDLHSELNLSSLELGDSALYFCASSVDPGDNEQFFGPGTRLTVL.

The chain combines TRBV6-5 with TRBJ1-1; possibly TRBD1 for D (6 bases). V lost 6 bases and J 0 bases, leaving 14 bases between the germline ends. Germline CDR1 reads MNHEY; CDR2 reads SVGAGI. The CDR3 totals 15 residues. The CDR3 DNA reads as TGTGCCAGCAGCCGACACAGGGACCTGAACACTGAAGCTTTCTTT. Encoded protein: CASSRHRDLNTEAFF.

This chain uses TRBV13 with TRBJ1-2; 8 bases are a match to TRBD1. This CDR3 spans 13 amino acids. Germline V gene lookup returns CDR1 PRHDT and CDR2 FYEKMQ (reference sequence). V shed 5 bases, J shed 4 bases, and the junction held 3 bases outside the gene matches. This CDR3 is CASSQGAGYGYTF. The CDR3 DNA reads TGTGCCAGCAGCCAGGGGGCTGGCTATGGCTACACCTTC.

The rearrangement joins TRBV12-5 to TRBJ1-5; D not certain. This CDR3 contains 12 residues. With 5 bases removed from V and 8 bases from J, the gap between germline ends came to 10 bases. Per germline, CDR1 LGHNT and CDR2 FRNRAP. CDR3 protein: CASGLRLKPQHF. CDR3 DNA sequence: TGTGCTAGTGGTCTGCGGCTGAAGCCCCAGCATTTT.

V usage is TRBV27 and J usage is TRBJ2-5; tentatively, D is TRBD2 (6 bases). The end of the DNA is better explained by TRBJ2-7, so the J call may be wrong. Germline V gene sequence: CDR1 MNHEY, CDR2 SMNVEV (reference sequence). This CDR3 is 16 amino acids long. The CDR3 DNA sequence: TGTGCCAGCAGTCCGCCACCATGGGGGGTTGGAGGCGAGCAGTACTTC. Protein sequence: CASSPPPWGVGGEQYF.